Sequencing of this T cell receptor beta chain was carried out in a study of CXCR3-negative and CXCR3-positive naive CD8 T cells (dated by TCRdb to between 2018 and 2020). The study in broad terms: In total, about 130 million TRB reads were obtained, which works out to roughly 1.5 +/- 0.3 million reads per library. The diversity and physicochemical repertoire analyses included 11 donors pooled from two independent experiments. For the TRBV-TRBJ cluster analysis, the naive subsets came from 5 or 6 donors, while the memory cells came from 3 donors. The research as a whole found: Because surface CD5, which is linked to self-reactivity in mice, was comparable between the naive subsets, TCR interaction strength was also inferred from TRB CDR3 physicochemical properties. Within the same donor, TRBV-TRBJ usage looked similar between naive CXCR3-negative and CXCR3-positive cells, but memory cells had distinct patterns. TRB CDR3s from CXCR3-positive naive cells showed higher hydrophobicity (lower Kidera factor 4), lower energy, and higher strength and volume indices than CXCR3-negative naive cells. Comparably high repertoire diversity was found in both naive subsets, whereas much lower repertoire diversity was found in memory CD8+ T cells. Because CXCR3 expression was partially decreased after cryopreservation, freshly isolated PBMCs were used for most assays.

Sequencing instrument: NextSeq 550. The Human TCR Profiling Kit (MiLaboratory) was used to prepare UMI-labeled 5' RACE TRB cDNA libraries. The full amount of extracted RNA was used for cDNA synthesis, and the full amount of resulting cDNA was used for PCR amplification. Libraries were prepared in parallel with an identical number of PCR cycles. The paper's processing steps were these. With a requirement of at least two reads per UMI, MIGEC and MiXCR extracted about 57,000 +/- 9,900 unique UMI-labeled TRB cDNA molecules per library. Each library averaged about 40,000 +/- 10,000 functional in-frame TRB CDR3 nucleotide clonotypes without stop codons. After downsampling to 5000 UMI-labeled TRB molecules per sample, diversity metrics such as normalized Shannon-Wiener and Chao1 were calculated in VDJtools. VDJtools computed clonotype-size-weighted physicochemical properties of the central five CDR3 residues: interaction energy, strength, volume and Kidera factor 4. The reads underwent TCRdb reprocessing, giving one record for each CDR3 protein sequence and no DNA. The V and J calls were determined by TCRdb, not by the authors. The table of this sample itemizes some 130,000 distinct CDR3 sequences. Of the sample, around 0.62% is held by the ten largest clones.

To note about this clonotype: Its antigen remains undetermined.

Each CD8+ T cell subset was flow-sorted in triplicate, with approximately 300,000 cells per subset placed directly into RLT lysis buffer. Naive CD8+ T cells were defined stringently as CD45RO-CCR7+CD27+CD95- to exclude memory contaminants. Peripheral blood mononuclear cells were isolated from buffy coats using standard density gradient centrifugation. Naive CXCR3-negative and CXCR3-positive CD8+ T cells were flow-sorted on a FACSAria III. An RNeasy Mini Kit was used to extract total RNA from the sorted cells. The sequence came from a human donor in good health. Some clones in this sample may be carry-over from other donors' samples. The specimen sequenced was naive CXCR3+ CD8+ T cells from blood. The cell subset or site label on this specimen signifies: CD45RO-CCR7+CD27+CD95- naive CD8+ T cells expressing CXCR3 (TNR3+).

This receptor carries the CDR3 CSAASSYNEQFF. The sequence is built from TRBV29-1 and TRBJ2-1. The CDR3, from cysteine to phenylalanine, totals 12 residues. There is no recorded DNA. The germline V gene specifies SQVTM as CDR1 and ANQGSEA as CDR2.